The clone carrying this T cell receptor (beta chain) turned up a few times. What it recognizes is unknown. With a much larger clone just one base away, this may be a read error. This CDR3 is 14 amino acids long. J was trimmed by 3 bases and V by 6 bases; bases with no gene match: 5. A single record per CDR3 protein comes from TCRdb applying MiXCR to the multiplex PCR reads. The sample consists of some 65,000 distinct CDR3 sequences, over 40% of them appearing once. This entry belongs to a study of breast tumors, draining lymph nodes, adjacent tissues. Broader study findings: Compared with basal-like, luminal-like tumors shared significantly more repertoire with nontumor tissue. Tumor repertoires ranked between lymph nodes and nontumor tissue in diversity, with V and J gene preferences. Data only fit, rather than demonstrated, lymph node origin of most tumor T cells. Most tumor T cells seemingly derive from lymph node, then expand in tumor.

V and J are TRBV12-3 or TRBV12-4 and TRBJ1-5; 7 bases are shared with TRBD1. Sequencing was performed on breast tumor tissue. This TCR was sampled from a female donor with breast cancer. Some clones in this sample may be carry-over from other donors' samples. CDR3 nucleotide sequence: TGTGCCAGCAGCTTCCAGGGGGACAATCAGCCCCAGCATTTT. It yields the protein CASSFQGDNQPQHF.